Below are 25 T cell receptor beta chains sequenced from a single sample in a study of beta chain features in type 1 diabetes. General study points: There was a moderate but significant shortening of TCRB CDR3s in all four CD4+ subsets of Type 1 diabetes patients.

Every isolated RNA sample was fully reverse transcribed, so sequencing captured expressed TCRB transcripts. Clones were sequenced by immunoSEQ multiplex PCR, and TCRdb holds only the in-frame ones, with some missing. The sample shows some 240,000 clones, 16% of them seen only once. No antigen has been identified for these receptors. The sample consisted of naive CD4+ T cells from blood. These receptors originate from a young man with type 1 diabetes.

V and J are TRBV4-1 and TRBJ2-3, with TRBD2 as a possible D gene (5 bases). Trimming took 4 bases from V and 1 from J, leaving 15 bases between them. Germline lookup yields CDR1 MGHRA and CDR2 YSYEKL. The CDR3 length is 16 residues. The chain's CDR3 is CASSPRERIGTDTQYF. The CDR3 DNA reads as TGCGCCAGCAGCCCAAGGGAGCGGATAGGCACAGATACGCAGTATTTT.

The rearrangement links TRBV29-1 to TRBJ2-7; maybe TRBD1 (7 bases). This CDR3 has 14 amino acids. CDR1 is SQVTM, CDR2 ANQGSEA, per germline. Trimming left V 5 bases short and J 5 bases short, with 19 bases between. The CDR3 sequence: CSVLGRGARDEQYF. CDR3 nucleotides: TGCAGCGTTCTGGGCAGGGGGGCAAGGGACGAGCAGTACTTC.

In DNA, the CDR3 is TGTGCCAGCCTCCCAGCGGCCGGGTTGGAGCAGTACTTC. It specifies CASLPAAGLEQYF. The rearrangement uses TRBV7-9 and TRBJ2-7; D is possibly TRBD2 (5 bases). V dropped 8 bases and J dropped 7 bases, with 18 bases sitting between them. This CDR3 contains 13 residues. From germline, CDR1 is SEHNR and CDR2 FQNEAQ (reference sequence).

The V and J genes are TRBV5-1 and TRBJ2-2; 9 bases agree with TRBD1. Germline lookup yields CDR1 SGHRS and CDR2 YFSETQ. The CDR3 contains 15 residues. The junction had 6 bases not matched to a gene; V was cut back by 3 bases and J by 6 bases. CDR3 nucleotide sequence: TGCGCCAGCAGCTCCGAAGGGGACAGGGCCGGGGAGCTGTTTTTT. It encodes CASSSEGDRAGELFF.

CDR3 coding DNA: TGCGTTTCGAGGTTCGGAGAGACCCAGTACTTC. Translating gives CVSRFGETQYF. V usage is TRBV20-1 and J usage is TRBJ2-5, with D uncertain. Germline CDR1 is DFQATT and CDR2 is SNEGSKA (reference sequence). This CDR3 comprises 11 residues.

The rearrangement uses TRBV6-5 and TRBJ2-2; D is possibly TRBD2 (6 bases). Germline V gives CDR1 MNHEY, CDR2 SVGAGI. V lost 7 bases to trimming and J lost 4 bases, with 13 bases between them. The CDR3 spans 14 residues. The CDR3, as DNA: TGTGCCAGCATGGAGGGCGCCGGCACCGGGGAGCTGTTTTTT. This gives the protein CASMEGAGTGELFF.

This clone showed up just a few times. The J gene is TRBJ2-7, the V gene TRBV7-2; TRBD2 matches 7 bases. V trimming: 1 base; J trimming: 2 bases; junction bases outside the gene matches: 2. Germline CDR1 and CDR2: SGHTA and FQGNSA. This CDR3 contains 14 residues. The CDR3 sequence: CASSLGGSTYEQYF. The CDR3 DNA sequence: TGTGCCAGCAGCTTAGGCGGGAGCACCTACGAGCAGTACTTC.

There are a few counts of this clone. The chain joins TRBV28 to TRBJ2-3, with a possible D match to TRBD2 (5 bases). Germline V gives CDR1 MDHEN, CDR2 SYDVKM. The CDR3 covers 11 residues. The CDR3 bases are TGTGGAACGGGGTACACAGATACGCAGTATTTT. Translating gives CGTGYTDTQYF.

Only a few counts were recorded for this clone. The V call is TRBV15, the J call TRBJ1-5; a weak D match, TRBD1 (5 bases). The CDR3 consists of 17 residues. Deletions cut 0 bases from V and 5 bases from J, with 17 bases between. Germline V gene lookup returns CDR1 LNHNV and CDR2 YYDKDF (reference sequence). CDR3 sequence reads: CATSREYRLGPDQPQHF. CDR3 nucleotides: TGTGCCACCAGCAGAGAGTACCGGCTGGGGCCTGATCAGCCCCAGCATTTT.

Only a few counts were recorded for this clone. CDR3 sequence: CASRMKGTGGFEQYF. DNA of the CDR3: TGTGCCAGCAGGATGAAGGGGACAGGGGGCTTCGAGCAGTACTTC. V usage is TRBV28 and J usage is TRBJ2-7; 12 bases agree with TRBD1. Per the germline V gene, CDR1 is MDHEN and CDR2 is SYDVKM. The J segment lost 6 bases and the V segment lost 6 bases, leaving 9 bases of the junction unmatched. The CDR3 totals 15 residues.

This clone has a handful of counts. The gene calls are TRBV7-9 and TRBJ2-7; D ambiguous. Per germline, CDR1 SEHNR and CDR2 FQNEAQ (reference sequence). The V gene lost 4 bases and the J gene lost 2 bases, with 6 bases spanning the gap. The length of the CDR3 is 12 residues. In nucleotides, the CDR3 is TGTGCCAGCAGCTACTCGACCTACGAGCAGTACTTC. Translation gives CASSYSTYEQYF. Filled out from reference TRBV7-9 and TRBJ2-7, the complete variable domain reads DTGVSQNPRHKITKRGQNVTFRCDPISEHNRLYWYRQTLGQGPEFLTYFQNEAQLEKSRLLSDRFSAERPKGSFSTLEIQRTEQGDSAMYLCASSYSTYEQYFGPGTRLTVT.

This clone was counted a few times. This CDR3 reads CASSSAYEQYF. The DNA of the CDR3 is TGTGCCAGCAGCTCCGCTTACGAGCAGTACTTC. J is TRBJ2-7 and V is TRBV7-2; D not certain. The CDR3 runs 11 residues. V dropped 4 bases and J dropped 4 bases, with 5 bases sitting between them. The germline V gene has CDR1 SGHTA and CDR2 FQGNSA. Filled out from reference TRBV7-2 and TRBJ2-7, the complete variable domain reads GAGVSQSPSNKVTEKGKDVELRCDPISGHTALYWYRQSLGQGLEFLIYFQGNSAPDKSGLPSDRFSAERTGGSVSTLTIQRTQQEDSAVYLCASSSAYEQYFGPGTRLTVT.

The chain employs TRBV7-2 and TRBJ2-5; D is undetermined. With 6 bases removed from V and 7 bases from J, the gap between germline ends came to 24 bases. CDR1 is SGHTA, CDR2 FQGNSA, per germline. The CDR3 has 16 residues. The CDR3 bases are TGTGCCAGCAGGACCGCCGAGGCACCCCTGGCTCGGACCCAGTACTTC. Residues: CASRTAEAPLARTQYF.

This clone has just a few counts. The chain joins TRBV14 to TRBJ2-5, with 10 positions matching TRBD2. Germline V CDR1 and CDR2: SGHDN, FVKESK. V shed 0 bases and J 3 bases; nucleotides not matched to a gene: 16. CDR3 length equals 20 residues. In DNA, the CDR3 is TGTGCCAGCAGCCAAGATAAAGGGCTAGCGGGAGCCGACGCCAAAGAGACCCAGTACTTC. As protein: CASSQDKGLAGADAKETQYF.

V gene TRBV30 combines with J gene TRBJ1-3; D uncertain. Germline CDR1 reads GTSNPN; CDR2 reads SVGIG (reference sequence). The CDR3 contains 11 residues. V was clipped by 5 bases and J by 4 bases, with 6 bases between them. This chain's CDR3 is CAWGPGNTIYF. CDR3 sequence (DNA): TGTGCCTGGGGTCCCGGAAACACCATATATTTT.

This clone was recorded a few times. V and J are TRBV28 and TRBJ2-1; D not certain. The V gene lost 3 bases and the J gene lost 6 bases, with 3 bases spanning the gap. The CDR3 sequence is 11 residues long. CDR1 and CDR2 from the germline V gene are MDHEN and SYDVKM. CDR3 sequence reads: CASSFANEQFF. DNA of the CDR3: TGTGCCAGCAGTTTTGCCAATGAGCAGTTCTTC.

The chain has TRBV5-4 and TRBJ2-3; 12 bases agree with TRBD2. Germline V gives CDR1 SGHNT, CDR2 YYREEE (reference sequence). The V and J ends lost 4 bases and 4 bases, in that order; junction bases with no gene match: 7. The CDR3 covers 16 residues. For the CDR3, the DNA is TGTGCCAGCAGCCGGACTAGCGGGACGGGGTCAGATACGCAGTATTTT. This codes for CASSRTSGTGSDTQYF. The full variable domain, its missing parts supplied by reference TRBV5-4 and TRBJ2-3, is ETGVTQSPTHLIKTRGQQVTLRCSSQSGHNTVSWYQQALGQGPQFIFQYYREEENGRGNFPPRFSGLQFPNYSSELNVNALELDDSALYLCASSRTSGTGSDTQYFGPGTRLTVL.

The chain uses TRBV14 and TRBJ2-3, with D possibly TRBD1 on 6 matching bases. The V end was cut by 2 bases, the J end by 5 bases, with 14 bases between. Germline-derived CDR1 and CDR2 are SGHDN and FVKESK. The CDR3 is 15 amino acids. The CDR3: CASSQTGNVGDTQYF. The CDR3 DNA reads as TGTGCCAGCAGCCAAACAGGGAATGTTGGAGATACGCAGTATTTT.

The rearrangement uses TRBV5-6 and TRBJ2-5; no clear D gene. This CDR3 has 13 amino acids. Germline CDR1 is SGHDT and CDR2 is YYEEEE. V was clipped by 0 bases and J by 3 bases, with 6 bases between them. The CDR3 here is CASSLAGKETQYF. CDR3 DNA: TGTGCCAGCAGCTTGGCTGGGAAAGAGACCCAGTACTTC.

The rearrangement joins TRBV7-2 to TRBJ2-1; D gene ambiguous. CDR1 and CDR2 (germline): SGHTA, FQGNSA. V shed 6 bases and J shed 6 bases, with 15 bases lying between them. This CDR3 is 14 amino acids long. CDR3 in amino acids: CASSPLLSVNEQFF. In DNA, the CDR3 is TGTGCCAGCAGTCCTCTTCTTAGTGTCAATGAGCAGTTCTTC.

This clone has only a few counts. This CDR3 reads CAISQREGNNEQFF. For the CDR3, the DNA is TGTGCCATCAGTCAGCGGGAGGGAAACAATGAGCAGTTCTTC. V usage is TRBV10-3 and J usage is TRBJ2-1; 10 nucleotides align to TRBD2. The germline V gene has CDR1 ENHRY and CDR2 SYGVKD. V was clipped by 5 bases and J by 5 bases; unmatched bases: 3. The CDR3 runs 14 residues.

This clone was recorded a few times. This chain connects TRBV7-9 to TRBJ2-3; D is unclear. This CDR3 is 12 amino acids long. Trimming removed 7 bases at V and 3 bases at J, with 8 bases between. Germline-derived CDR1 and CDR2 are SEHNR and FQNEAQ (reference sequence). Written as DNA, the CDR3 is TGTGCCAGCAATCGCGCTACAGATACGCAGTATTTT. Translation gives CASNRATDTQYF.

This clone was picked up a small number of times. V is TRBV4-1 and J is TRBJ2-7; perhaps D is TRBD1 or TRBD2 (5 bases each). The germline CDR1 and CDR2 sequences are MGHRA and YSYEKL. CDR3 length equals 15 residues. Trimming removed 2 bases at V and 6 bases at J, with 17 bases between. CDR3 amino acids: CASSQPWDPGSEQYF. The CDR3 DNA reads TGCGCCAGCAGCCAACCGTGGGACCCCGGCTCCGAGCAGTACTTC.

The CDR3 spells CATSRPDFTGELFF. In nucleotides, the CDR3 is TGTGCCACCAGCAGACCAGACTTCACCGGGGAGCTGTTTTTT. This chain connects TRBV15 to TRBJ2-2; the D is unclear. Germline CDR1 LNHNV, CDR2 YYDKDF (reference sequence). The CDR3 consists of 14 residues. Trimming cost V 2 bases and J 4 bases, with 8 bases left between them.

The genes are TRBV7-3 and TRBJ2-1; the D gene is possibly TRBD2 (7 bases). This CDR3 contains 11 residues. The germline V gene has CDR1 SGHTA and CDR2 FQGTGA. The V gene lost 8 bases and the J gene lost 13 bases, with 15 bases spanning the gap. This chain's CDR3 is CASEQGGRQFF. As DNA, the CDR3 is TGTGCCAGCGAACAGGGAGGGCGACAGTTCTTC.